At least ten counts were recorded for the clone carrying this TCR beta chain. CDR3 length: 14 amino acids. With 6 bases removed from V and 3 bases from J, the gap between germline ends came to 9 bases. Germline CDR1 reads SNHLY; CDR2 reads FYNNEI. Molecular barcoded adaptors covering alpha/delta and beta/gamma chains were used on around 400 ng RNA. TCRdb recomputed calls from the reads with MiXCR, one row per CDR3 protein. The table records about 41,000 distinct CDR3 sequences, around an eighth of them present only once. The data belong to a study of read filtering for tumor transcriptome and immune sequencing.

This TCR was recovered from a donor at least 40 years old with multiple myeloma. The sample was a population of CD138-negative cells sorted from bone marrow. V and J are TRBV2 and TRBJ2-6, with D possibly TRBD1 on 6 matching bases. The CDR3 spells CASRQGIGANVLTF. CDR3 nucleotide sequence: TGTGCCAGCAGACAGGGAATTGGGGCCAACGTCCTGACTTTC.